Listed here are 30 T cell receptor beta chains from one sample, sequenced in a study of human CD8 memory T cell subsets. Preparation of the TCR beta libraries relied on UMI-labeled 5' RACE. TCRdb reprocessed the 5' RACE reads, keeping one entry per CDR3 protein, no DNA. The specimen's table records some 4,000 distinct CDR3 sequences. The sample was CD8+ effector memory T cells (TEM) sorted from PBMCs. Indicated subset: effector memory CD8 T cells, CCR7- CD45RO+ CD95+. These receptors were taken from a human donor in good health.

This clonotype is called large based on its frequency. The CDR3 here is CSARATLAGYEQYF. The rearrangement joins TRBV20-1 to TRBJ2-7; TCRdb calls TRBD2, which cannot be checked without DNA. Germline V gives CDR1 DFQATT, CDR2 SNEGSKA (reference sequence). The CDR3 loop spans 14 amino acids.

The genes are TRBV5-1 and TRBJ1-2; without DNA, the TCRdb call of TRBD1 cannot be checked. The germline gives CDR1 SGHRS, CDR2 YFSETQ. The CDR3 runs 14 residues. CDR3 sequence: CASSLWTGGNGYTF.

The chain employs TRBV2 and TRBJ2-3; absent DNA, TCRdb's TRBD2 call cannot be checked. The CDR3 totals 14 residues. Germline CDR1 is SNHLY and CDR2 is FYNNEI. The CDR3 reads CASRVLDFTDTQYF.

This chain joins TRBV9 and TRBJ2-7; TCRdb's D call of TRBD1 is untestable without DNA. The germline V gene has CDR1 SGDLS and CDR2 YYNGEE. CDR3 size: 14 residues. The CDR3 reads CASSVARQRGEQYF.

The genes are TRBV7-9 and TRBJ1-4. The CDR3 extends over 15 amino acids. The V gene's germline CDR1 is SEHNR and CDR2 FQNEAQ (reference sequence). The CDR3 region is CASSLGETVDEKLFF.

The chain uses TRBV4-3 and TRBJ2-3. Germline values: CDR1 LGHNA, CDR2 YSLEER. The CDR3 loop spans 15 amino acids. The CDR3 region is CASSQDLSSTDTQYF.

The rearrangement joins TRBV4-3 to TRBJ2-3. Germline V gives CDR1 LGHNA, CDR2 YSLEER. CDR3 size: 16 residues. The CDR3 is CASSPRGAEDTDTQYF.

This chain connects TRBV28 to TRBJ1-5. The CDR3 runs to 12 residues. Germline CDR1 MDHEN, CDR2 SYDVKM. CDR3 residues: CASSYDNQPQHF.

The V gene is TRBV4-3, the J gene TRBJ2-1; TCRdb names TRBD1, which stays unverified in the absence of DNA. The V gene's germline CDR1 is LGHNA and CDR2 YSLEER. The CDR3 loop spans 16 amino acids. The CDR3 here is CASSPHTGGAVDEQFF.

The chain has TRBV6-5 and TRBJ1-6; checking the TCRdb D call of TRBD1 is not possible without DNA. The germline V gene has CDR1 MNHEY and CDR2 SVGAGI. This CDR3 is built from 16 residues. The CDR3 sequence: CASSWDRSSYNSPLHF.

The rearrangement uses TRBV14 and TRBJ2-7; the TCRdb D gene call, TRBD2, has no DNA to confirm it. Germline V CDR1 and CDR2: SGHDN, FVKESK. The CDR3 sequence is 13 residues long. CDR3 loop: CASSPPSGYEQYF.

The genes are TRBV11-2 and TRBJ1-1. The length of the CDR3 is 13 residues. Germline V lookup: CDR1 SGHAT, CDR2 FQNNGV. CDR3 loop: CASSLATTNEAFF.

This clonotype shows up as medium-sized by frequency. The chain couples TRBV11-3 to TRBJ2-1; there is no DNA to check the TCRdb D call of TRBD1. The CDR3 sequence is 17 residues long. Germline V gives CDR1 SGHNT, CDR2 YENEEA. Here the CDR3 reads CASSLESPGTGRNEQFF.

Its frequency marks this clonotype as medium-sized (0.01 to 0.1%). The chain recombines TRBV20-1 with TRBJ2-7; TCRdb selects TRBD2, and the lack of DNA leaves this call unchecked. Per germline, CDR1 DFQATT and CDR2 SNEGSKA (reference sequence). This CDR3 has 13 amino acids. The CDR3 here is CSARDLAGYEQYF.

V gene TRBV14 combines with J gene TRBJ2-1; TCRdb's assignment of TRBD1 cannot be checked, as there is no DNA. Germline V gene lookup returns CDR1 SGHDN and CDR2 FVKESK. The CDR3 length is 16 residues. CDR3 sequence reads: CASSQDETDSYNEQFF. The variable domain in full, with the rest retrieved from reference TRBV14 and TRBJ2-1, is EAGVTQFPSHSVIEKGQTVTLRCDPISGHDNLYWYRRVMGKEIKFLLHFVKESKQDESGMPNNRFLAERTGGTYSTLKVQPAELEDSGVYFCASSQDETDSYNEQFFGPGTRLTVL.

Measured by frequency, this clonotype is medium-sized (0.01 to 0.1%). The chain links TRBV20-1 to TRBJ1-1. Germline CDR1 and CDR2: DFQATT and SNEGSKA (reference sequence). The CDR3 length is 13 residues. CDR3 protein: CSARGTLDTEAFF.

The chain has TRBV30 and TRBJ2-1; TCRdb designates TRBD1, a call that cannot be tested without DNA. The CDR3 is 15 amino acids. The germline gives CDR1 GTSNPN, CDR2 SVGIG (reference sequence). The CDR3: CAWIPGVSSYNEQFF.

This clonotype is medium-sized (0.01 to 0.1%) by frequency. This chain joins TRBV15 and TRBJ2-7; with no DNA, the TCRdb D assignment of TRBD1 cannot be verified. The CDR3 has 13 residues. The germline CDR1 and CDR2 sequences are LNHNV and YYDKDF (reference sequence). CDR3 sequence: CATSILRGYEQYF.

Considering frequency, this clonotype is medium-sized. The chain uses TRBV28 and TRBJ2-7; TCRdb reports TRBD1, a call that lacks DNA to check it against. Per germline, CDR1 MDHEN and CDR2 SYDVKM. The CDR3 consists of 15 residues. CDR3 sequence: CASSPPVGPDYEQYF.

This sequence joins TRBV20-1 and TRBJ2-5; TCRdb's D call, TRBD2, is unchecked because there is no DNA. CDR3 length equals 17 residues. Germline CDR1 is DFQATT and CDR2 is SNEGSKA (reference sequence). Here the CDR3 reads CSAKAGLAGVIQETQYF.

This clonotype is classed as medium-sized by frequency. The CDR3 sequence is CASSSSTGILNEQFF. The chain carries TRBV7-6 and TRBJ2-1; checking the TCRdb D call of TRBD1 is not possible without DNA. This CDR3 is 15 amino acids long. Germline values: CDR1 SGHVS, CDR2 FNYEAQ.

The chain is built from TRBV9 and TRBJ2-1; TCRdb indicates TRBD1, and absent DNA this call remains unverified. The CDR3 consists of 14 residues. Germline CDR1 and CDR2: SGDLS and YYNGEE. The CDR3: CASSVGGSYNEQFF.

The V call is TRBV11-2, the J call TRBJ2-4. Germline CDR1 and CDR2: SGHAT and FQNNGV. This CDR3 is built from 14 residues. CDR3: CASIDQVIKNIQYF.

The V and J genes are TRBV7-6 and TRBJ2-1; there is no DNA to check the TCRdb D call of TRBD2. The CDR3 length is 17 residues. The V gene's germline CDR1 is SGHVS and CDR2 FNYEAQ. CDR3 sequence reads: CASSSNLALGHNNEQFF.

CDR3 loop: CASSDGQNTEAFF. This chain links TRBV6-6 with TRBJ1-1; the D call from TCRdb, TRBD1, cannot be confirmed without DNA. The germline V gene encodes CDR1 MNHNY and CDR2 SVGAGI (reference sequence). The length of the CDR3 is 13 residues.

This rearrangement joins TRBV29-1 to TRBJ2-4. Germline assignment: CDR1 SQVTM and CDR2 ANQGSEA. The CDR3 totals 12 residues. CDR3 residues: CSAARAKNIQYF.

The V and J genes are TRBV30 and TRBJ1-1; TCRdb lists TRBD1, though no DNA is available to test this call. Germline V lookup: CDR1 GTSNPN, CDR2 SVGIG (reference sequence). The CDR3 length is 14 residues. The CDR3 here is CAWSVGQPNTEAFF.

The rearrangement links TRBV20-1 to TRBJ1-1; TCRdb's assignment of TRBD1 cannot be checked, as there is no DNA. The CDR3 is 15 residues long. Looked up from germline, CDR1 is DFQATT and CDR2 is SNEGSKA (reference sequence). The CDR3 spells CSARAQDRGETEAFF.

Measured by frequency, this clonotype is medium-sized. This chain joins TRBV11-3 and TRBJ1-2; TCRdb returns TRBD1, unconfirmable since there is no DNA. Germline assignment: CDR1 SGHNT and CDR2 YENEEA. This CDR3 is 18 amino acids long. This CDR3 is CASSLGQAAGGADYGYTF.

The chain uses TRBV15 and TRBJ2-1. The germline CDR1 and CDR2 sequences are LNHNV and YYDKDF (reference sequence). This CDR3 spans 14 amino acids. CDR3 residues: CATQSPEKYNEQFF.